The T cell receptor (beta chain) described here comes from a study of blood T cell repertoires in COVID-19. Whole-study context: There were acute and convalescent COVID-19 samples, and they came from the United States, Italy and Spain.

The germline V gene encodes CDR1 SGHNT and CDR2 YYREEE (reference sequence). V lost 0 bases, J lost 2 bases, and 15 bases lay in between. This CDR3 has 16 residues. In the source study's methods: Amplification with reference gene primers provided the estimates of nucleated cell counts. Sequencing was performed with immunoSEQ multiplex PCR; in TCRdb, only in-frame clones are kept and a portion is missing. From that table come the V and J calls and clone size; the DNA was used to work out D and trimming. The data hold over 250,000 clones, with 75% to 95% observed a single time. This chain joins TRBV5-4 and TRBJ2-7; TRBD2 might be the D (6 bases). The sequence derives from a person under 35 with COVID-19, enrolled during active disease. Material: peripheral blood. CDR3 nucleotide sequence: TGTGCCAGCAGCTTGGCCGGGCGGGGCGGGGCCTACGAGCAGTACTTC. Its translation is CASSLAGRGGAYEQYF. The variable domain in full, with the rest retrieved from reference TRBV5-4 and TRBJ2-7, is ETGVTQSPTHLIKTRGQQVTLRCSSQSGHNTVSWYQQALGQGPQFIFQYYREEENGRGNFPPRFSGLQFPNYSSELNVNALELDDSALYLCASSLAGRGGAYEQYFGPGTRLTVT.